This T cell receptor beta chain was recorded in a study of sequential checkpoint blockade in melanoma. Across the whole study: Arm A got nivolumab then ipilimumab; arm B the reverse, 1:1.

Data came from immunoSEQ multiplex PCR; TCRdb stores just in-frame clones and leaves some out. The data show 40,000 or so clones, 75% to 90% seen once. Described treatment: randomized to nivolumab then ipilimumab (arm A) or the reverse (arm B). Germline assignment: CDR1 DFQATT and CDR2 SNEGSKA (reference sequence). The CDR3 loop spans 11 amino acids. The germline V and J ends were trimmed by 1 base and 3 bases, with 4 bases remaining between them. This TCR derives from a human donor with melanoma. Sequencing was performed on CD8+ T cells sorted from blood (inferred from file names), taken from a patient given nivolumab and ipilimumab in sequence. V and J are TRBV20-1 and TRBJ2-7; D gene ambiguous. The CDR3: CSARVGYEQYF. The CDR3, as DNA: TGCAGTGCTAGAGTCGGCTACGAGCAGTACTTC.